Below, 20 T cell receptor beta chains from the same sample are listed, as sequenced in a study of cytomegalovirus exposure and HLA in healthy donors. Vbeta (60) and Jbeta (13) primers were used in the PCR. Clones were sequenced by immunoSEQ multiplex PCR, and TCRdb holds only the in-frame ones, with some missing. The sample records about 190,000 clones, 75% to 85% being singletons. The sequenced sample was PBMCs. The source of these receptors is a woman under 30 in good health and CMV-seropositive.

This clone was observed once. This sequence joins TRBV5-5 and TRBJ2-3; D might be TRBD1 (5 bases). Trimming removed 4 bases from V and 2 bases from J, with 11 bases in between. CDR3 length equals 14 residues. Germline V gives CDR1 SGHKS, CDR2 YYEKEE (reference sequence). In DNA, the CDR3 is TGTGCCAGCAGCCCTGGGGCCTACACAGATACGCAGTATTTT. Its translation: CASSPGAYTDTQYF.

The chain couples TRBV9 to TRBJ2-1; TRBD1 might be the D (6 bases). The V and J ends lost 0 bases and 2 bases respectively, with 9 bases between them. There are 15 residues in the CDR3. CDR1 and CDR2 from the germline V gene are SGDLS and YYNGEE. The CDR3 spells CASSVGQGTYNEQFF. As DNA, the CDR3 is TGTGCCAGCAGCGTAGGGCAGGGGACCTACAATGAGCAGTTCTTC.

This chain links TRBV30 with TRBJ2-3, with D perhaps matching TRBD1 (6 bases). The CDR3 runs 13 residues. The V and J ends lost 6 bases and 8 bases respectively, with 18 bases between them. CDR1 and CDR2 from the germline V gene are GTSNPN and SVGIG (reference sequence). Here the CDR3 DNA reads TGTGCCTGCACCGGTTCTCCAGGGGCTACGCAGTATTTT. Protein sequence: CACTGSPGATQYF.

The rearrangement joins TRBV30 to TRBJ1-2; a weak D match, TRBD1 (5 bases). V lost 3 bases and J lost 2, with 13 bases in between. This CDR3 is built from 14 residues. In germline, CDR1 is GTSNPN, CDR2 SVGIG (reference sequence). For the CDR3, the DNA is TGTGCCTGGAGCCTCCCAGGGTCCAACTATGGCTACACCTTC. It translates to CAWSLPGSNYGYTF.

This chain uses TRBV7-2 with TRBJ1-6; D gene unclear. There are 15 residues in the CDR3. CDR1 and CDR2 (germline): SGHTA, FQGNSA. The V end lost 1 base, the J end lost 1 base, and 5 bases lay between the germline ends. Here the CDR3 reads CASSLGRSYNSPLHF. The CDR3 nucleotides read TGTGCCAGCAGCTTAGGCAGGTCCTATAATTCACCCCTCCACTTT.

The chain recombines TRBV9 with TRBJ2-1; TRBD2 matches at 9 bases. In germline, CDR1 is SGDLS, CDR2 YYNGEE. With 2 bases clipped from V and 6 bases from J, the junction kept 6 bases outside the gene matches. The CDR3 contains 15 residues. CDR3 region: CASSVGVAGANEQFF. The CDR3 DNA is TGTGCCAGCAGCGTGGGTGTAGCGGGGGCCAATGAGCAGTTCTTC. The variable domain in full, with the rest retrieved from reference TRBV9 and TRBJ2-1, is DSGVTQTPKHLITATGQRVTLRCSPRSGDLSVYWYQQSLDQGLQFLIQYYNGEERAKGNILERFSAQQFPDLHSELNLSSLELGDSALYFCASSVGVAGANEQFFGPGTRLTVL.

Written as DNA, the CDR3 is TGCAGCGTGAGGGGCGTCCGGGGGGTATACAATGAGCAGTTCTTC. Residues: CSVRGVRGVYNEQFF. V gene TRBV29-1 combines with J gene TRBJ2-1, with TRBD2 matching over 7 bases. In germline, CDR1 is SQVTM, CDR2 ANQGSEA. The CDR3 is 15 residues long. Trimming took 6 bases from V and 4 from J; bases not matched to a gene: 12.

J is TRBJ2-4 and V is TRBV4-1; D remains ambiguous. The CDR3 consists of 16 residues. V was clipped by 4 bases and J by 0 bases, with 13 bases between them. Germline values: CDR1 MGHRA, CDR2 YSYEKL. The DNA for the CDR3 is TGCGCCAGCAGCCCTCGACTTATTTTAGCCAAAAACATTCAGTACTTC. It is translated as CASSPRLILAKNIQYF.

The chain carries TRBV11-2 and TRBJ2-4; weak D call: TRBD2 (5 bases). The germline V gene encodes CDR1 SGHAT and CDR2 FQNNGV. V shed 5 bases and J shed 13 bases, with 12 bases lying between them. The CDR3 is 11 residues long. In nucleotides, the CDR3 is TGTGCCAGCAGCCCCACGACGGGGCAGTACTTC. Amino acid sequence: CASSPTTGQYF.

The chain uses TRBV7-6 and TRBJ2-3; D is undetermined. The CDR3 is made up of 14 amino acids. Germline CDR1 SGHVS, CDR2 FNYEAQ. Between the trimmed V and J ends, which lost 3 bases and 1 base, there was a span of 8 bases. CDR3 in DNA: TGTGCCAGCAGCTTCGGTTCGCGCACAGATACGCAGTATTTT. Protein product: CASSFGSRTDTQYF.

The chain combines TRBV5-1 with TRBJ2-7, with a weak D call TRBD1 (6 bases). Germline CDR1 is SGHRS and CDR2 is YFSETQ. The CDR3 loop spans 14 amino acids. V was clipped by 3 bases and J by 5 bases, with 15 bases between them. CDR3 bases: TGCGCCAGCAGCTCCTCTACAGGGATAGACGAGCAGTACTTC. It specifies CASSSSTGIDEQYF.

This sequence joins TRBV7-9 and TRBJ1-1, with D perhaps TRBD1 (5 bases). The CDR3 sequence is 14 residues long. The ends were cut back, 0 bases at V and 4 bases at J, with 9 bases in the middle. Germline CDR1 SEHNR, CDR2 FQNEAQ (reference sequence). The DNA for the CDR3 is TGTGCCAGCAGCTTAGCCGGGAGGGGCACTGAAGCTTTCTTT. It is translated as CASSLAGRGTEAFF.

V gene TRBV4-3 combines with J gene TRBJ2-1; perhaps TRBD1 as D (6 bases). The V end lost 0 bases, the J end lost 9 bases, and 15 bases lay between the germline ends. Germline assignment: CDR1 LGHNA and CDR2 YSLEER. The CDR3 covers 15 residues. The CDR3 loop reads CASSQEQGLLGEQFF. In DNA form, the CDR3 reads TGCGCCAGCAGCCAAGAACAGGGCCTTTTGGGTGAGCAGTTCTTC.

Only one count was recorded for this clone. The chain carries TRBV7-3 and TRBJ2-7; D is undetermined. V was pared by 1 base and J by 2 bases, with 9 bases between. Germline CDR1 and CDR2: SGHTA and FQGTGA. The CDR3 totals 14 residues. The CDR3 coding sequence is TGTGCCAGCAGCTTAAATGCAGGTCCCTACGAGCAGTACTTC. It translates to CASSLNAGPYEQYF.

The chain couples TRBV10-3 to TRBJ2-3, with TRBD2 identical over 7 bases. After removal of 10 bases from V and 0 bases from J, the junction contained 10 bases not matched to a gene. The CDR3 has 15 residues. Germline values: CDR1 ENHRY, CDR2 SYGVKD. The CDR3 loop is CATGARDYSTDTQYF. CDR3 sequence (DNA): TGTGCCACCGGGGCCAGGGACTATAGCACAGATACGCAGTATTTT.

The chain joins TRBV2 to TRBJ1-2, with TRBD1 matching over 9 bases. The CDR3 contains 14 residues. In germline, CDR1 is SNHLY, CDR2 FYNNEI. Unmatched junction bases numbered 11, after V lost 8 bases and J lost 7 bases. The CDR3 sequence is CASGAGTGRFGYTF. The DNA of the CDR3 is TGTGCCAGCGGTGCCGGGACAGGGAGATTTGGCTACACCTTC.

The J gene is TRBJ2-7, the V gene TRBV6-6; 12 nucleotides agree with TRBD2. This CDR3 has 13 residues. V was clipped by 8 bases and J by 7 bases; unmatched bases: 6. Germline V lookup: CDR1 MNHNY, CDR2 SVGAGI (reference sequence). The CDR3 spells CASASGGAGEQYF. The CDR3, as DNA: TGTGCCAGCGCTAGCGGGGGGGCCGGGGAGCAGTACTTC.

The chain uses TRBV10-3 and TRBJ1-2, with unresolved D. Germline V CDR1 and CDR2: ENHRY, SYGVKD. The CDR3 extends over 14 amino acids. Trimming stripped 6 bases from V and 5 bases from J, with 16 bases between. CDR3 DNA sequence: TGTGCCATCAGCGCCGCGGGCAGGAGTTATGGCTACACCTTC. Translated: CAISAAGRSYGYTF.

The CDR3, as DNA: TGTGCCATTGCCCCCGACAGGGGGCGAAATTCTGAAGCTTTCTTT. This codes for CAIAPDRGRNSEAFF. V usage is TRBV6-5 and J usage is TRBJ1-1; 10 bases line up with TRBD1. Germline values: CDR1 MNHEY, CDR2 SVGAGI. After removal of 10 bases from V and 6 bases from J, the junction contained 14 bases not matched to a gene. The CDR3 spans 15 residues.

This clone was recorded a few times. The genes are TRBV2 and TRBJ1-4; D is possibly TRBD1 (5 bases). The CDR3 extends over 15 amino acids. V was cut by 6 bases and J by 0 bases, with 11 bases left in between. Looked up from germline, CDR1 is SNHLY and CDR2 is FYNNEI. In nucleotides, the CDR3 is TGTGCCAGCAGGCCCGGGGGTCCAACTAATGAAAAACTGTTTTTT. Translation gives CASRPGGPTNEKLFF.